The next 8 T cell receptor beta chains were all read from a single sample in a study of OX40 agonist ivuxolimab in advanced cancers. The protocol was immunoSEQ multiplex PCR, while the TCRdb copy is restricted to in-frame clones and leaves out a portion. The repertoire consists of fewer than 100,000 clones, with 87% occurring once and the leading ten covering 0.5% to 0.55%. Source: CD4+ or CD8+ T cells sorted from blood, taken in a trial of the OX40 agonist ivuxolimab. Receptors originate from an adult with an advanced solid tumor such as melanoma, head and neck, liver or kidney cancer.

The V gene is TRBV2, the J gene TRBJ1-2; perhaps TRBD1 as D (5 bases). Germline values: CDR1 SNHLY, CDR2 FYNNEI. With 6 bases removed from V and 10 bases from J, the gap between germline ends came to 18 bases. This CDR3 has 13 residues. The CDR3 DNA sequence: TGTGCCAGCAGGTCGGGTTGGGACGGAATCTACACCTTC. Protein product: CASRSGWDGIYTF.

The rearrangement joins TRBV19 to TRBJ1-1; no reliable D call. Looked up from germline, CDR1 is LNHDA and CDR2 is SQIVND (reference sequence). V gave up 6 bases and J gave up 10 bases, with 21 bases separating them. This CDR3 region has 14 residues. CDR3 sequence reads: CASRGGQTDGAAFF. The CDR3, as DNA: TGTGCCAGTAGAGGAGGCCAAACGGATGGAGCAGCTTTCTTT.

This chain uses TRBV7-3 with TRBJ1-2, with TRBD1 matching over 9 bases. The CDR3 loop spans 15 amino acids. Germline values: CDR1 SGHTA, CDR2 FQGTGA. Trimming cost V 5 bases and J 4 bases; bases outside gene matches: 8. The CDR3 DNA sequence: TGTGCCAGCAGCCCCGGGACAGGGAATCCCTATGGCTACACCTTC. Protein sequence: CASSPGTGNPYGYTF.

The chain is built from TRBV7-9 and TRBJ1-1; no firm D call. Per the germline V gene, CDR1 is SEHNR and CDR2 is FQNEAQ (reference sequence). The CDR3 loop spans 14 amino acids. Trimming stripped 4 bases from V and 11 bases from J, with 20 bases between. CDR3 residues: CASSSSRGSPWAFF. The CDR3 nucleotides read TGTGCCAGCAGCTCTAGTCGGGGATCCCCTTGGGCTTTCTTT.

In DNA form, the CDR3 reads TGTGCCAGCAGCTATTACAGGTCACCGGGGGGCTACACCTTC. It translates to CASSYYRSPGGYTF. The genes are TRBV5-8 and TRBJ1-2; TRBD1 might be the D (5 bases). CDR1 and CDR2 from the germline V gene are SGHTS and YDEGEE. This CDR3 spans 14 amino acids. The V end lost 3 bases, the J end lost 8 bases, and 17 bases lay between the germline ends.

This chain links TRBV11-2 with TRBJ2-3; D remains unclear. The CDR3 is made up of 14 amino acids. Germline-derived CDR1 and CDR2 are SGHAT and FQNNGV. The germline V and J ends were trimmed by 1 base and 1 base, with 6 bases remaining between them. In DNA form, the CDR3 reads TGTGCCAGCAGCTTAGTAAGGGGCACAGATACGCAGTATTTT. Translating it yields CASSLVRGTDTQYF. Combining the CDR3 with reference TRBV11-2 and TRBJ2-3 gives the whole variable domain EAGVAQSPRYKIIEKRQSVAFWCNPISGHATLYWYQQILGQGPKLLIQFQNNGVVDDSQLPKDRFSAERLKGVDSTLKIQPAKLEDSAVYLCASSLVRGTDTQYFGPGTRLTVL.

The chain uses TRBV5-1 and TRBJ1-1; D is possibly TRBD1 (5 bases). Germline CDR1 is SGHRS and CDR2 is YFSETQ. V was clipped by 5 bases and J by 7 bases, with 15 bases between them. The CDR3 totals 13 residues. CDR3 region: CASRTGPTGEAFF. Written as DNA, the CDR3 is TGCGCCAGCAGGACGGGGCCTACGGGTGAAGCTTTCTTT.

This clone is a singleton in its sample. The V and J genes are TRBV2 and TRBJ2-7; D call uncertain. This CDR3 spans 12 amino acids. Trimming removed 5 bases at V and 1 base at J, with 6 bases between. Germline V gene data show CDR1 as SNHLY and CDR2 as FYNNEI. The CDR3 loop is CASSPQSYEQYF. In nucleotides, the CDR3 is TGTGCCAGCAGTCCTCAGTCCTACGAGCAGTACTTC.